The 26 T cell receptor beta chains below all came from one sample that was sequenced in a study of shared clonotypes between healthy human individuals. Method: immunoSEQ multiplex PCR; TCRdb's copy keeps in-frame clones and lacks some. The sample has 950,000 to 1,200,000 clones, about 72% seen once. The sequencing input was memory CD4+ T cells from PBMCs. As for subset: CD45RA-negative fraction. These receptors originate from a young man in good health. Some clones in this sample may be carry-over from other donors' samples.

The rearrangement links TRBV5-6 to TRBJ2-7; TRBD1 agrees at 8 bases. This CDR3 spans 14 amino acids. CDR1 is SGHDT and CDR2 is YYEEEE in the germline V gene. The trim removed 0 bases at V and 7 bases at J, leaving 6 bases unmatched. CDR3 amino acids: CASSLEIGQGEQYF. The CDR3 coding sequence is TGTGCCAGCAGCTTGGAGATAGGACAGGGAGAGCAGTACTTC.

This chain joins TRBV19 and TRBJ1-1; weak D call: TRBD1 (5 bases). The germline gives CDR1 LNHDA, CDR2 SQIVND (reference sequence). V shed 0 bases and J shed 4 bases, with 18 bases lying between them. The CDR3 contains 17 residues. The CDR3 coding sequence is TGTGCCAGTAGTATAGAGGCCGGGAACATCGGGGGCACTGAAGCTTTCTTT. Amino acid sequence: CASSIEAGNIGGTEAFF.

This chain uses TRBV5-6 with TRBJ1-1; D remains unclear. Germline assignment: CDR1 SGHDT and CDR2 YYEEEE. The CDR3 sequence is 17 residues long. Trimming took off 4 bases at V and 1 base at J, with 20 bases between the two ends. The DNA of the CDR3 is TGTGCCAGCAGCGGAGCGAACTCAAACCGGGGGAACACTGAAGCTTTCTTT. Its translation is CASSGANSNRGNTEAFF.

The V gene is TRBV18, the J gene TRBJ2-5; D possibly corresponds to TRBD1 (6 bases). The germline V and J ends were trimmed by 0 bases and 1 base, with 15 bases remaining between them. The CDR3 has 17 residues. Germline CDR1 reads KGHSH; CDR2 reads LQKENI. CDR3 protein: CASSPPWGLGGQETQYF. In nucleotides, the CDR3 is TGTGCCAGCTCACCACCGTGGGGGCTAGGGGGCCAAGAGACCCAGTACTTC.

The chain couples TRBV11-2 to TRBJ1-2, with D maybe TRBD1 (6 bases). The germline CDR1 and CDR2 sequences are SGHAT and FQNNGV. This CDR3 contains 13 residues. Trimming left V 5 bases short and J 6 bases short, with 13 bases between. In nucleotides, the CDR3 is TGTGCCAGCAGCCCTCAGGGGCGCGATGGCTACACCTTC. Protein sequence: CASSPQGRDGYTF.

This clone was seen only a few times. The sample contains more than one DNA sequence encoding this CDR3. The V gene is TRBV5-1, the J gene TRBJ1-2; the match to TRBD1 covers 7 bases. The CDR3 loop spans 14 amino acids. Germline values: CDR1 SGHRS, CDR2 YFSETQ. The V gene end was trimmed by 0 bases and the J gene end by 2 bases; junction bases not matched to a gene: 1. CDR3 in DNA: TGCGCCAGCAGCTTGGAAGGGGGCAACTATGGCTACACCTTC. It yields the protein CASSLEGGNYGYTF.

This clone was seen more than once but under ten times. The CDR3 bases are TGTGCCAGCAGCCCTACGGGGGTCGATAGCTTCCACGAGCAGTACTTC. Its translation is CASSPTGVDSFHEQYF. V usage is TRBV7-3 and J usage is TRBJ2-7, with D perhaps matching TRBD2 (6 bases). The V end was cut by 5 bases, the J end by 5 bases, with 22 bases between. The CDR3 is 16 residues long. Germline CDR1 is SGHTA and CDR2 is FQGTGA.

This rearrangement joins TRBV19 to TRBJ1-1; D remains unclear. V lost 9 bases and J 1 base, leaving 12 bases between the germline ends. CDR1 and CDR2 from the germline V gene are LNHDA and SQIVND (reference sequence). The CDR3 has 13 residues. The CDR3 sequence is CASSFGSNTEAFF. CDR3 DNA: TGTGCCAGCAGCTTCGGCTCGAACACTGAAGCTTTCTTT. Variable domain in full (rest from reference TRBV19 and TRBJ1-1): DGGITQSPKYLFRKEGQNVTLSCEQNLNHDAMYWYRQDPGQGLRLIYYSQIVNDFQKGDIAEGYSVSREKKESFPLTVTSAQKNPTAFYLCASSFGSNTEAFFGQGTRLTVV.

This chain links TRBV30 with TRBJ1-1; D gene unclear. CDR3 size: 8 residues. Germline V gene sequence: CDR1 GTSNPN, CDR2 SVGIG (reference sequence). V lost 6 bases to trimming and J lost 8 bases, with 4 bases between them. The CDR3 spells CACSEAFF. CDR3 coding DNA: TGTGCCTGCTCCGAAGCTTTCTTT.

This chain's CDR3 is CASSLGLVGYNEQFF. CDR3 sequence (DNA): TGTGCCAGCAGCCTGGGACTAGTGGGCTACAATGAGCAGTTCTTC. The J gene is TRBJ2-1, the V gene TRBV2; 8 nucleotides line up with TRBD2. Looked up from germline, CDR1 is SNHLY and CDR2 is FYNNEI. The CDR3 is 15 residues long. J lost 3 bases, V lost 6 bases, and 7 bases had no gene match.

This clone has ten or more counts. The sample contains more than one DNA sequence encoding this CDR3. The V call is TRBV30, the J call TRBJ1-3, with D perhaps TRBD1 (5 bases). Germline-derived CDR1 and CDR2 are GTSNPN and SVGIG (reference sequence). V shed 1 base and J shed 1 base, with 8 bases lying between them. The CDR3 consists of 14 residues. CDR3 coding DNA: TGTGCCTGGAGTGAAAGGGGATCTGGAAACACCATATATTTT. Translated: CAWSERGSGNTIYF. Filled out from reference TRBV30 and TRBJ1-3, the complete variable domain reads SQTIHQWPATLVQPVGSPLSLECTVEGTSNPNLYWYRQAAGRGLQLLFYSVGIGQISSEVPQNLSASRPQDRQFILSSKKLLLSDSGFYLCAWSERGSGNTIYFGEGSWLTVV.

The chain joins TRBV28 to TRBJ2-1, with D possibly TRBD2 on 6 matching bases. The V gene's germline CDR1 is MDHEN and CDR2 SYDVKM. V lost 5 bases and J lost 6, with 23 bases in between. This CDR3 comprises 17 residues. CDR3 residues: CASSPTSGQLGGNEQFF. The CDR3 bases are TGTGCCAGCAGTCCCACTTCGGGTCAATTGGGGGGCAATGAGCAGTTCTTC.

The table lists this clone with a count of one. Distinct nucleotide sequences in the sample also encode this CDR3. This chain uses TRBV9 with TRBJ2-3, with D unresolved. The V gene lost 5 bases and the J gene lost 0 bases, with 4 bases spanning the gap. The CDR3 extends over 12 amino acids. Germline CDR1 is SGDLS and CDR2 is YYNGEE. In DNA form, the CDR3 reads TGTGCCAGCAGTCTGAGCACAGATACGCAGTATTTT. This sequence encodes CASSLSTDTQYF.

The rearrangement links TRBV7-2 to TRBJ2-7; unclear D gene. The V gene's germline CDR1 is SGHTA and CDR2 FQGNSA. Trimming removed 1 base from V and 4 bases from J, with 11 bases in between. This CDR3 is 14 amino acids long. DNA for the CDR3: TGTGCCAGCAGCTTAGAGGTGACATCTTACGAGCAGTACTTC. Translated, it gives CASSLEVTSYEQYF.

This sequence joins TRBV6-1 and TRBJ2-7; TRBD1 is a possible D gene (6 bases). Germline CDR1 is MNHNS and CDR2 is SASEGT. Deletions cut 7 bases from V and 4 bases from J, with 20 bases between. The CDR3 is 15 amino acids. The CDR3 region has the DNA TGTGCCAGCACCCCCACACAAACCAGGGGTTACGAGCAGTACTTC. Translating it yields CASTPTQTRGYEQYF.

At least ten counts were recorded for this clone. The V and J genes are TRBV10-1 and TRBJ2-1; D unclear. Germline V gene sequence: CDR1 WNHNN, CDR2 SYGVQD (reference sequence). This CDR3 is 10 amino acids long. V was pared by 4 bases and J by 9 bases, with 4 bases between. CDR3 residues: CASSVGEQFF. The CDR3 nucleotides are TGCGCCAGCAGTGTGGGTGAGCAGTTCTTC.

The chain combines TRBV4-3 with TRBJ1-2, with D hard to call. This CDR3 region has 14 residues. Germline-derived CDR1 and CDR2 are LGHNA and YSLEER. Trimming pared 0 bases from V and 4 bases from J, leaving 9 bases between. The CDR3 DNA reads as TGCGCCAGCAGCCAAGAACCTCAGGCCTATGGCTACACCTTC. This encodes CASSQEPQAYGYTF.

This clone is a singleton in its sample. The chain combines TRBV4-3 with TRBJ1-4, with 7 nucleotides matching TRBD1. Trimming took 2 bases from V and 5 from J; bases not matched to a gene: 8. The length of the CDR3 is 16 residues. Per the germline V gene, CDR1 is LGHNA and CDR2 is YSLEER. CDR3 DNA: TGCGCCAGCAGCCAATCATACAGGGGAGAGAATGAAAAACTGTTTTTT. Encoded protein: CASSQSYRGENEKLFF.

This chain joins TRBV2 and TRBJ2-3; 8 bases are a match to TRBD2. The CDR3 sequence is 16 residues long. V trimming: 7 bases; J trimming: 4 bases; junction bases outside the gene matches: 13. Germline V gives CDR1 SNHLY, CDR2 FYNNEI. The CDR3 protein is CASKHPGLGGADTQYF. CDR3 DNA: TGTGCCAGCAAGCACCCGGGACTCGGGGGGGCAGATACGCAGTATTTT. Supplemented by reference TRBV2 and TRBJ2-3, the full variable domain reads EPEVTQTPSHQVTQMGQEVILRCVPISNHLYFYWYRQILGQKVEFLVSFYNNEISEKSEIFDDQFSVERPDGSNFTLKIRSTKLEDSAMYFCASKHPGLGGADTQYFGPGTRLTVL.

The rearrangement joins TRBV2 to TRBJ2-5; weak D call: TRBD2 (6 bases). The CDR3 runs 13 residues. Germline V lookup: CDR1 SNHLY, CDR2 FYNNEI. With 8 bases removed from V and 5 bases from J, the gap between germline ends came to 15 bases. The CDR3 sequence is CASGLEAGETQYF. DNA of the CDR3: TGTGCCAGCGGCCTCGAGGCGGGGGAGACCCAGTACTTC.

J is TRBJ2-5 and V is TRBV9; 9 bases map to TRBD2. The CDR3 totals 16 residues. Per the germline V gene, CDR1 is SGDLS and CDR2 is YYNGEE. The V gene end was trimmed by 4 bases and the J gene end by 7 bases; junction bases not matched to a gene: 14. The CDR3 bases are TGTGCCAGCAGCCCCTCGGGACTAGCCGTAAGTTCGACCCAGTACTTC. Amino acids: CASSPSGLAVSSTQYF.

The chain employs TRBV6-6 and TRBJ2-7; D is undetermined. Per germline, CDR1 MNHNY and CDR2 SVGAGI (reference sequence). V was pared by 5 bases and J by 1 base, with 12 bases between. This CDR3 region has 14 residues. CDR3 DNA sequence: TGTGCCAGCAGTACCGCGACAAGATCCTACGAGCAGTACTTC. This codes for CASSTATRSYEQYF.

This chain links TRBV15 with TRBJ2-2, with TRBD1 identical over 8 bases. Germline CDR1 LNHNV, CDR2 YYDKDF (reference sequence). The CDR3 is made up of 17 amino acids. Germline trimming cut 2 bases from V and 1 base from J; bases unmatched to any gene: 6. CDR3 protein: CATSRRQGNLNTGELFF. In nucleotides, the CDR3 is TGTGCCACCAGCAGACGACAGGGGAATTTGAACACCGGGGAGCTGTTTTTT.

The CDR3 reads CASSLRVTLGRGTDTQYF. The CDR3 bases are TGTGCCAGCAGCTTAAGGGTAACATTGGGTCGGGGCACAGATACGCAGTATTTT. The chain is built from TRBV11-2 and TRBJ2-3; D uncertain. The CDR3 runs to 18 residues. Germline CDR1 reads SGHAT; CDR2 reads FQNNGV. Trimming removed 2 bases from V and 1 base from J, with 19 bases in between.

The genes are TRBV28 and TRBJ2-5; D unresolved. Germline lookup yields CDR1 MDHEN and CDR2 SYDVKM. The CDR3 totals 15 residues. V was trimmed by 6 bases and J by 5 bases, leaving 19 bases between them. CDR3 in amino acids: CASRLLSGSQETQYF. CDR3 in DNA: TGTGCCAGCAGACTACTCTCCGGGTCCCAGGAGACCCAGTACTTC. The full variable domain, in which reference TRBV28 and TRBJ2-5 provide the parts outside the CDR3, is DVKVTQSSRYLVKRTGEKVFLECVQDMDHENMFWYRQDPGLGLRLIYFSYDVKMKEKGDIPEGYSVSREKKERFSLILESASTNQTSMYLCASRLLSGSQETQYFGPGTRLLVL.

The chain joins TRBV28 to TRBJ1-1; tentatively, D is TRBD1 (6 bases). The CDR3 loop spans 16 amino acids. Germline V gene lookup returns CDR1 MDHEN and CDR2 SYDVKM. Trimming cost V 8 bases and J 3 bases, with 22 bases left between them. The CDR3 DNA sequence: TGTGCCAGCCGCCCTGCTGGACAGTCTCAGGACACTGAAGCTTTCTTT. This translates into CASRPAGQSQDTEAFF.